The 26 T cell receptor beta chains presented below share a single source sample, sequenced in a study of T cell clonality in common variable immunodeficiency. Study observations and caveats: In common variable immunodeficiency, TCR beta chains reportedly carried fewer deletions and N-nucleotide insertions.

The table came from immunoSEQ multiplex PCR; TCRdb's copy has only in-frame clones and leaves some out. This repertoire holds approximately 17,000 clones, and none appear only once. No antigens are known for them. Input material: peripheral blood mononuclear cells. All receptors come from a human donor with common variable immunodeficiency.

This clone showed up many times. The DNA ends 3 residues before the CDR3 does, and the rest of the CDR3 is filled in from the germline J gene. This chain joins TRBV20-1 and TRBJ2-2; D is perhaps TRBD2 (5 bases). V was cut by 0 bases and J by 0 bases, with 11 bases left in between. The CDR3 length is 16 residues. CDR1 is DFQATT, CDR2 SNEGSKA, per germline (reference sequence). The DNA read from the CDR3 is TGCAGTGCTAGAGATAGGACTCGCCCGAACACCGGGGAG. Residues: CSARDRTRPNTGE. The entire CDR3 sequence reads CSARDRTRPNTGELFF.

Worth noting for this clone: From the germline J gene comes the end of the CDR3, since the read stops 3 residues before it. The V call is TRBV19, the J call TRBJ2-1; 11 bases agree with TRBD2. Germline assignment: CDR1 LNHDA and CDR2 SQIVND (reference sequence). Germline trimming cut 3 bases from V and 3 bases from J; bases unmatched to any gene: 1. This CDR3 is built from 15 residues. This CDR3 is CASSMTSGNYNEQFF. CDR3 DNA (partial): TGTGCCAGTAGTATGACTAGCGGGAACTACAATGAG.

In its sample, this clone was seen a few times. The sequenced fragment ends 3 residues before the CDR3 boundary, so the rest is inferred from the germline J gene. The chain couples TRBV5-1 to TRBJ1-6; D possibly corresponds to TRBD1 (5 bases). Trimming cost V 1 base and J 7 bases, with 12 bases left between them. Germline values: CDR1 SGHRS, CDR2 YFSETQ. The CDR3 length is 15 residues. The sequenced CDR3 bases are TGCGCCAGCAGCTTGCAGGGTGCACCGAATTCACCC. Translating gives CASSLQGAPNSP. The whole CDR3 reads CASSLQGAPNSPLHF.

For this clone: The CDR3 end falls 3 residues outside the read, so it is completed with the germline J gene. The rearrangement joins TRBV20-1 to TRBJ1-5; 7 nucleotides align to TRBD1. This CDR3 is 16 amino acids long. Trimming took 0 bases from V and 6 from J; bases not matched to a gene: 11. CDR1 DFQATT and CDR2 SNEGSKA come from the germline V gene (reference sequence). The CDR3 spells CSARDSGIPGGQPQHF. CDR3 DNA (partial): TGCAGTGCTAGAGATAGCGGCATCCCAGGGGGTCAGCCC.

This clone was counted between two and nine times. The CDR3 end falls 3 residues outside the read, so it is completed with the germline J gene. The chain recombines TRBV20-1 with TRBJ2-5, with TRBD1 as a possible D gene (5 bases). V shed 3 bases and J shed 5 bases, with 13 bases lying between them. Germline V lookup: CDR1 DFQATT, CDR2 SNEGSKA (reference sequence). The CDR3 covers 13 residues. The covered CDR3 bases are TGCAGTGCTAGCGGCCCAGGGTGGGAGACC. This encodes CSASGPGWET. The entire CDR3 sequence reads CSASGPGWETQYF.

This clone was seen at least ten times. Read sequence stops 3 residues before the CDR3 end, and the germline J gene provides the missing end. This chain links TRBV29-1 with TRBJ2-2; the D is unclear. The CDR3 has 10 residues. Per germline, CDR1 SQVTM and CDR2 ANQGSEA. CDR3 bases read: TGCAGCGTGTGGAACAGAGAG. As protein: CSVWNRE. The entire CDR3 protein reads CSVWNRELFF.

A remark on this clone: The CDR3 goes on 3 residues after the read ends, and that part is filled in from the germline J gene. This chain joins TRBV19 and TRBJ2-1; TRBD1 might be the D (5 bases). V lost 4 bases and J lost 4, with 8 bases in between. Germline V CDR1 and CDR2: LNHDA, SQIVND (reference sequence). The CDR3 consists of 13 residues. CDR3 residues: CASSTQGYNEQFF. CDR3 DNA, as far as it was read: TGTGCCAGTAGTACTCAGGGATACAATGAG. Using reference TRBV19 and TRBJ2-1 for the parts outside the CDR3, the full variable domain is DGGITQSPKYLFRKEGQNVTLSCEQNLNHDAMYWYRQDPGQGLRLIYYSQIVNDFQKGDIAEGYSVSREKKESFPLTVTSAQKNPTAFYLCASSTQGYNEQFFGPGTRLTVL.

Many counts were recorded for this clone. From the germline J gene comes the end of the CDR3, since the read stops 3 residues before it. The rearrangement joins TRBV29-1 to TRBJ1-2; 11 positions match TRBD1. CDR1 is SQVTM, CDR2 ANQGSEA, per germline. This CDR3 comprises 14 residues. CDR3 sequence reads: CSVEARDRGGLYTF. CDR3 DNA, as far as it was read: TGCAGCGTTGAAGCCCGGGACAGGGGGGGGTTG. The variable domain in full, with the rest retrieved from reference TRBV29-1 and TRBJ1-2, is SAVISQKPSRDICQRGTSLTIQCQVDSQVTMMFWYRQQPGQSLTLIATANQGSEATYESGFVIDKFPISRPNLTFSTLTVSNMSPEDSSIYLCSVEARDRGGLYTFGSGTRLTVV.

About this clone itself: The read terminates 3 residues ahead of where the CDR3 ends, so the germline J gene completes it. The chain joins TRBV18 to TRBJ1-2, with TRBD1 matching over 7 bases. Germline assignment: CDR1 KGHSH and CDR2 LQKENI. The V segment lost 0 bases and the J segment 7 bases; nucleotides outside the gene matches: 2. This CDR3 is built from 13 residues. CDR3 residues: CASSPPQGVGYTF. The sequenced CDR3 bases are TGTGCCAGCTCACCACCGCAGGGGGTTGGC.

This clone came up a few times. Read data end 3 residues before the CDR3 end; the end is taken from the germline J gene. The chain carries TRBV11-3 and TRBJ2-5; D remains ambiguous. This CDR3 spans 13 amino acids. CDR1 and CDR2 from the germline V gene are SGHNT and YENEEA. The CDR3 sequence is CASRRHAGGTQYF. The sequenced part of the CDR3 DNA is TGTGCCAGCCGAAGACATGCAGGTGGCACC. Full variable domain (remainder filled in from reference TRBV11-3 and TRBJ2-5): EAGVVQSPRYKIIEKKQPVAFWCNPISGHNTLYWYLQNLGQGPELLIRYENEEAVDDSQLPKDRFSAERLKGVDSTLKIQPAELGDSAVYLCASRRHAGGTQYFGPGTRLLVL.

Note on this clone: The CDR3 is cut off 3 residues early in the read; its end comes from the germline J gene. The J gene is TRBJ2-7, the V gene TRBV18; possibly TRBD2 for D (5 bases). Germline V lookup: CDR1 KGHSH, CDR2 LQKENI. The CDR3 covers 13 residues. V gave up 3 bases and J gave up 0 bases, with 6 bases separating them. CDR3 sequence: CASSPGVSYEQYF. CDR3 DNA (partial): TGTGCCAGCTCACCCGGGGTCTCCTACGAG.

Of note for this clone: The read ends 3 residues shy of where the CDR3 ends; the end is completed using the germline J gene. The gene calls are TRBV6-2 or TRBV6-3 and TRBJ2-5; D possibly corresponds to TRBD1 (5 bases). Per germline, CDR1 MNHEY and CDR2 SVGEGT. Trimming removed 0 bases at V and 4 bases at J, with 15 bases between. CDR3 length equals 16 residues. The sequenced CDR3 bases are TGTGCCAGCAGTTACTCGAAGGACGACAGCACAGAGACC. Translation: CASSYSKDDSTET. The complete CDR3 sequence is CASSYSKDDSTETQYF.

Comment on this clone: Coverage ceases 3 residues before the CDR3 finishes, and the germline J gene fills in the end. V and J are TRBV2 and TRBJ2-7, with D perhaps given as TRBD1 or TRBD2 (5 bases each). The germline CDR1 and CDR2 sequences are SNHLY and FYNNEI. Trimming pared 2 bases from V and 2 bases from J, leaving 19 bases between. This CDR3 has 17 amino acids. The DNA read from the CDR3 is TGTGCCAGCAGTGAATTTCTCCACATCAGGGAGACCTACGAG. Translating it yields CASSEFLHIRETYE. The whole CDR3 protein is CASSEFLHIRETYEQYF.

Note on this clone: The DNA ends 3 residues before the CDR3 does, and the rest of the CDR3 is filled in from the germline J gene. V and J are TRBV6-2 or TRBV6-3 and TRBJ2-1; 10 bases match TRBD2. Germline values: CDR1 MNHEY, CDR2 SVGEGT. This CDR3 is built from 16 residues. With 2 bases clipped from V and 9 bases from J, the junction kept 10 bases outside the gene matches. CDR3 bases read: TGTGCCAGCAGTTACGCCGGGGCTAGCGGGAGTGGTGAG. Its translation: CASSYAGASGSGE. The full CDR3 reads CASSYAGASGSGEQFF.

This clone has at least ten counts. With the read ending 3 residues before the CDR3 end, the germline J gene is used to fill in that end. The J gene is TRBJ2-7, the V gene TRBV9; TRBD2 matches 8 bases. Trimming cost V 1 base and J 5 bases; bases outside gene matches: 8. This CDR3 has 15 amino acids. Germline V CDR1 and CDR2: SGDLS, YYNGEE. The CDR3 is CASSVTGGGRDEQYF. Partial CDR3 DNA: TGTGCCAGCAGCGTAACCGGGGGGGGCAGGGACGAG.

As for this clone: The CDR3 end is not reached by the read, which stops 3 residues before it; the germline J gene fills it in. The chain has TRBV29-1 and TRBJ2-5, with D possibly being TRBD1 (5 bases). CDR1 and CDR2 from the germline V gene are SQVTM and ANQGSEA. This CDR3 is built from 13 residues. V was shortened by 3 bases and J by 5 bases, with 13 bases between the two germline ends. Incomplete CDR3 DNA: TGCAGCGTTGAGCTGGGGCTTGGGGAGACC. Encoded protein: CSVELGLGET. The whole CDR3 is CSVELGLGETQYF.

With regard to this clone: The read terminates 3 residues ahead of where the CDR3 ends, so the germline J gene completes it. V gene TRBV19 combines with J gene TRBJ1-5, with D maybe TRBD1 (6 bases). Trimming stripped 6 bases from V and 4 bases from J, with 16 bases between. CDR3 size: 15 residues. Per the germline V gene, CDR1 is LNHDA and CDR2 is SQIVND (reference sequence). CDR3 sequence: CASSTPRDKNQPQHF. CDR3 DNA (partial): TGTGCCAGTAGCACTCCCCGGGACAAAAATCAGCCC.

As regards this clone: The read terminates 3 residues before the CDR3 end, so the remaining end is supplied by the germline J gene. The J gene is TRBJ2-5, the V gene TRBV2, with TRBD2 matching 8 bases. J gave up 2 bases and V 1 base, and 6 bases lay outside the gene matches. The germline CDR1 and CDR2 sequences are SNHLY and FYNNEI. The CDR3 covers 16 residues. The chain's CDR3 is CASSEGVAGKQETQYF. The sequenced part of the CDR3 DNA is TGTGCCAGCAGTGAAGGGGTAGCGGGAAAACAAGAGACC.

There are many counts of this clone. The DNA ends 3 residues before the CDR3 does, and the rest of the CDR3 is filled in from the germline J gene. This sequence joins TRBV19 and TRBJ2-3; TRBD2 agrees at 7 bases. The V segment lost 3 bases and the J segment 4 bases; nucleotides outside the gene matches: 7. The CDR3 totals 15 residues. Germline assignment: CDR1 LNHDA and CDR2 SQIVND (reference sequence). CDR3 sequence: CASSIYKAGADTQYF. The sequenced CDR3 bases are TGTGCCAGTAGTATCTACAAGGCGGGGGCAGATACG.

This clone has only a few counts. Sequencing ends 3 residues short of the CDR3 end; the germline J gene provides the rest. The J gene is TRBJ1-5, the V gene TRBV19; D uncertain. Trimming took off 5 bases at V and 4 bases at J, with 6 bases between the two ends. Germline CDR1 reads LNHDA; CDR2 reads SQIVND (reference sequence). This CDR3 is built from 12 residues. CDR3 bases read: TGTGCCAGTAGTCATCAGAATCAGCCC. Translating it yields CASSHQNQP. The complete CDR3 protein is CASSHQNQPQHF.

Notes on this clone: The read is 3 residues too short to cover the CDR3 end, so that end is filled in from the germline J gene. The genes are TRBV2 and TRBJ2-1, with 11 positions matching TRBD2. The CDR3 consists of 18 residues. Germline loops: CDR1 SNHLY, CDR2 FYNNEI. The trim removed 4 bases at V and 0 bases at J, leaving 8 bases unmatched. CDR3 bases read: TGTGCCAGCAGTGGACCGGGACTAGCGGACACCTCCTACAATGAG. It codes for CASSGPGLADTSYNE. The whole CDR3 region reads CASSGPGLADTSYNEQFF.

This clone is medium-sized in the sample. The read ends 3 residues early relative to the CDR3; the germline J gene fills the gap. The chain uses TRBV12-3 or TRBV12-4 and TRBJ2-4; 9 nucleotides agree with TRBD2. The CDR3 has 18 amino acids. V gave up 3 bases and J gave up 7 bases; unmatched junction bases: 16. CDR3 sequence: CASSFIGLAGPGGNIQYF. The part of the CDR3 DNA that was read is TGTGCCAGCAGTTTTATTGGGCTAGCGGGACCCGGAGGGAACATT.

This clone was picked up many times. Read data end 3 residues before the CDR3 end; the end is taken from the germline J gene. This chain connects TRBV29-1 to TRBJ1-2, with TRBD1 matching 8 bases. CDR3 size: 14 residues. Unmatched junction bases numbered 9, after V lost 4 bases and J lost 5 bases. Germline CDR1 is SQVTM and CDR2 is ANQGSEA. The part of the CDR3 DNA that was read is TGCAGCGTTGTAGGGCAGGGGGCGATTTATGGC. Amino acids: CSVVGQGAIYG. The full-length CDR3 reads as CSVVGQGAIYGYTF. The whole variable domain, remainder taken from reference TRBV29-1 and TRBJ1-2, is SAVISQKPSRDICQRGTSLTIQCQVDSQVTMMFWYRQQPGQSLTLIATANQGSEATYESGFVIDKFPISRPNLTFSTLTVSNMSPEDSSIYLCSVVGQGAIYGYTFGSGTRLTVV.

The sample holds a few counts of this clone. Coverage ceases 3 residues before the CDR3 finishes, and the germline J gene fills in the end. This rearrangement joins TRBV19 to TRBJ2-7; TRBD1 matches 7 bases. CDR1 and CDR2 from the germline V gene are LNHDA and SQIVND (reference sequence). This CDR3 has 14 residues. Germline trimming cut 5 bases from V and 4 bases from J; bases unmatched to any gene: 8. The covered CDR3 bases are TGTGCCAGTAGTCCACGACAGGGTGTATACGAG. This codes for CASSPRQGVYE. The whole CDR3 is CASSPRQGVYEQYF.

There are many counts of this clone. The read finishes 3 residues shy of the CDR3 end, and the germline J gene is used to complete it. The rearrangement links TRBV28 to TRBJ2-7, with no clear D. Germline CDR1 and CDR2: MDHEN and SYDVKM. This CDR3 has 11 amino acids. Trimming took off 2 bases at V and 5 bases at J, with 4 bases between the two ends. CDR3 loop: CASSLLDEQYF. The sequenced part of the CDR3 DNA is TGTGCCAGCAGTTTACTCGACGAG.

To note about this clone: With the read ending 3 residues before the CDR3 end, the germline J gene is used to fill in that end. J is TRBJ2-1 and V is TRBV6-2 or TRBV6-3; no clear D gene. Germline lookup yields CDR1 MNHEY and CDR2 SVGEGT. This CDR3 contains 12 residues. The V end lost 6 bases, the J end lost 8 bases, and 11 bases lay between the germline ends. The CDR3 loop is CASSQTMHEQFF. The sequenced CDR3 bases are TGTGCCAGCAGCCAAACTATGCATGAG.